This TCR beta chain was identified in a study of blood T cell repertoires in COVID-19. In the original workflow: Amplified reference gene primers provided the basis for estimating nucleated cell counts. TCRdb's copy holds only in-frame clones and misses some; the assay was immunoSEQ multiplex PCR. D and trimming were read from the DNA, whereas the V and J calls and clone size are those reported in that table. The sample records around 56,000 clones, 90% being singletons. This CDR3 is built from 14 residues. Germline CDR1 is LNHDA and CDR2 is SQIVND (reference sequence). With 8 bases clipped from V and 8 bases from J, the junction kept 11 bases outside the gene matches.

Sequences were obtained from peripheral blood. The clonotype was recovered from a man older than 75 with acute or convalescent COVID-19. The genes are TRBV19 and TRBJ2-3, with TRBD1 matching over 9 bases. CDR3 loop: CASSPGQGEGTQYF. In DNA form, the CDR3 reads TGTGCCAGTTCCCCGGGACAGGGAGAGGGTACGCAGTATTTT.